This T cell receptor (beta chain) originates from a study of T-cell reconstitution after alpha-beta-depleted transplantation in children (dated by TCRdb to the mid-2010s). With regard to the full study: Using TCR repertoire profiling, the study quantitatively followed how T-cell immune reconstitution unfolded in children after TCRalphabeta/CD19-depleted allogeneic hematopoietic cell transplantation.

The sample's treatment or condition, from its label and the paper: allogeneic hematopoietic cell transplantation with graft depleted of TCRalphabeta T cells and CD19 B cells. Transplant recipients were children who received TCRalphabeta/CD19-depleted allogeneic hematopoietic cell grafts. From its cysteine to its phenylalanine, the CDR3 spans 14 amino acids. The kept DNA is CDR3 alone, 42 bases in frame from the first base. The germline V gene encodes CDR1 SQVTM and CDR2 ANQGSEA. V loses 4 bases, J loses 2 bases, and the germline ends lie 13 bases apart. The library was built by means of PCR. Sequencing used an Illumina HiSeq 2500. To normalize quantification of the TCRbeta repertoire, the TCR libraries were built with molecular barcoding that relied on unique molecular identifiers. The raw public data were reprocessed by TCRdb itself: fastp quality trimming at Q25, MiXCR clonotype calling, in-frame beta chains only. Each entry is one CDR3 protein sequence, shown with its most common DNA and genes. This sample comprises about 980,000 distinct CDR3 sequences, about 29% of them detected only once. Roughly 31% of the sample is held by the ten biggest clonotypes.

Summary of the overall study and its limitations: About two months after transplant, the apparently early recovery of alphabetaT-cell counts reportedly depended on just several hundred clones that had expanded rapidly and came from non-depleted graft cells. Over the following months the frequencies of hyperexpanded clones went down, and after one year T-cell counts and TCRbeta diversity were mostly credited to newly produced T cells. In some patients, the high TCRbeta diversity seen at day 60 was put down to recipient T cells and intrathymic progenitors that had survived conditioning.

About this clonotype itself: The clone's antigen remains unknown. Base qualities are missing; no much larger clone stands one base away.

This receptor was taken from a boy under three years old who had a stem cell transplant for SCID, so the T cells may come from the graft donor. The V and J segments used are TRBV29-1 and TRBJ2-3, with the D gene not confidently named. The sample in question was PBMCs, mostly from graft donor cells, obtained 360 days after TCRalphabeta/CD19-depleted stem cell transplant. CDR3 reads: CSVVNRLNTDTQYF. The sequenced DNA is TGCAGCGTTGTCAACCGACTTAACACAGATACGCAGTATTTT.